Following are 13 T cell receptor beta chains from one sample sequenced in a study of blood T cell repertoires in COVID-19. The method was immunoSEQ multiplex PCR; TCRdb's version includes in-frame clones alone and lacks a portion of them. The table has about 170,000 clones, 88% seen once; the top ten hold around 2.1%. The specimen was peripheral blood. The receptors originated from a man over 45 who had recovered from COVID-19.

The chain uses TRBV25-1 and TRBJ1-4; D might be TRBD1 (5 bases). Germline V gives CDR1 MGHDK, CDR2 SYGVNS. The CDR3 has 15 residues. Trimming removed 3 bases at V and 0 bases at J, with 8 bases between. The CDR3 reads CASSDLTATNEKLFF. CDR3 in DNA: TGTGCCAGCAGTGACTTGACAGCAACTAATGAAAAACTGTTTTTT.

The chain is built from TRBV30 and TRBJ2-7; maybe TRBD1 (6 bases). The CDR3 is 15 residues long. Germline assignment: CDR1 GTSNPN and CDR2 SVGIG (reference sequence). The V and J ends lost 1 base and 3 bases respectively, with 16 bases between them. Here the CDR3 reads CAWSDEGYRVYEQYF. In DNA, the CDR3 is TGTGCCTGGAGTGATGAAGGGTACAGGGTCTACGAGCAGTACTTC.

The chain couples TRBV19 to TRBJ2-3; 9 nucleotides agree with TRBD2. J was trimmed by 2 bases and V by 5 bases; bases with no gene match: 5. The germline gives CDR1 LNHDA, CDR2 SQIVND (reference sequence). The CDR3 sequence is 15 residues long. CDR3 region: CASSPAGGYTDTQYF. In nucleotides, the CDR3 is TGTGCCAGTAGTCCAGCGGGGGGATACACAGATACGCAGTATTTT. Using reference TRBV19 and TRBJ2-3 for the parts outside the CDR3, the full variable domain is DGGITQSPKYLFRKEGQNVTLSCEQNLNHDAMYWYRQDPGQGLRLIYYSQIVNDFQKGDIAEGYSVSREKKESFPLTVTSAQKNPTAFYLCASSPAGGYTDTQYFGPGTRLTVL.

The chain has TRBV3-1 (or the pseudogene TRBV3-2) and TRBJ1-4, with TRBD1 as a possible D gene (6 bases). This CDR3 comprises 13 residues. The germline V and J ends were trimmed by 10 bases and 3 bases, with 12 bases remaining between them. Germline loops: CDR1 LGHDT, CDR2 YNNKEL (reference sequence). The CDR3 sequence is CATGQRPNEKLFF. CDR3 DNA sequence: TGTGCCACCGGACAGAGACCTAATGAAAAACTGTTTTTT.

The V call is TRBV7-2, the J call TRBJ2-5; 8 nucleotides agree with TRBD1. This CDR3 contains 14 residues. V lost 5 bases and J lost 2; bases outside the gene matches: 4. Per the germline V gene, CDR1 is SGHTA and CDR2 is FQGNSA. CDR3 coding DNA: TGTGCCAGCAGCCCTGGACAGGGTCAAGAGACCCAGTACTTC. It specifies CASSPGQGQETQYF.

The chain has TRBV14 and TRBJ1-2; D call uncertain. CDR1 is SGHDN and CDR2 is FVKESK in the germline V gene. CDR3 length equals 11 residues. V was shortened by 2 bases and J by 7 bases, with 5 bases between the two germline ends. Written as DNA, the CDR3 is TGTGCCAGCAGCCAAATCGGTGGCTACACCTTC. Protein product: CASSQIGGYTF. The entire variable domain, with the rest obtained from reference TRBV14 and TRBJ1-2, is as follows: EAGVTQFPSHSVIEKGQTVTLRCDPISGHDNLYWYRRVMGKEIKFLLHFVKESKQDESGMPNNRFLAERTGGTYSTLKVQPAELEDSGVYFCASSQIGGYTFGSGTRLTVV.

This chain joins TRBV29-1 and TRBJ2-7; 7 bases line up with TRBD1. Trimming removed 6 bases from V and 1 base from J; junction bases left unmatched: 6. Germline lookup yields CDR1 SQVTM and CDR2 ANQGSEA. The CDR3 totals 13 residues. The chain's CDR3 is CSVHGTDSYEQYF. CDR3 DNA: TGCAGCGTCCATGGGACAGATTCCTACGAGCAGTACTTC.

This sequence joins TRBV7-8 and TRBJ2-7, with D maybe TRBD1 (7 bases). From germline, CDR1 is SGHVS and CDR2 FQNEAQ. The CDR3 runs to 14 residues. V lost 5 bases to trimming and J lost 2 bases, with 13 bases between them. CDR3: CASSRGTETYEQYF. In DNA form, the CDR3 reads TGTGCCAGCAGCCGCGGGACAGAAACCTACGAGCAGTACTTC.

The gene calls are TRBV29-1 and TRBJ1-1, with 7 bases matching TRBD1. Trimming at V came to 7 bases and at J to 4 bases, leaving 9 bases not matched to a gene. The CDR3 runs 13 residues. In germline, CDR1 is SQVTM, CDR2 ANQGSEA. The CDR3 nucleotides are TGCAGCGGACGGGACAGCCGGGCCACTGAAGCTTTCTTT. Translation: CSGRDSRATEAFF.

This clone was seen only a few times. The chain joins TRBV7-8 to TRBJ1-5, with a possible D match to TRBD1 (6 bases). The CDR3 runs 15 residues. Trimming pared 4 bases from V and 3 bases from J, leaving 13 bases between. Germline CDR1 is SGHVS and CDR2 is FQNEAQ. The CDR3 bases are TGTGCCAGCAGCTCCACAGCAGGGGTCAATCAGCCCCAGCATTTT. Translation: CASSSTAGVNQPQHF.

The gene calls are TRBV19 and TRBJ1-1, with no clear D. This CDR3 comprises 13 residues. Deletions cut 6 bases from V and 3 bases from J, with 11 bases between. From germline, CDR1 is LNHDA and CDR2 SQIVND (reference sequence). The CDR3 bases are TGTGCCAGTAGGACGCCCGGGGACACTGAAGCTTTCTTT. As protein: CASRTPGDTEAFF.

The chain carries TRBV5-4 and TRBJ2-6; 10 nucleotides line up with TRBD1. The germline V gene has CDR1 SGHNT and CDR2 YYREEE (reference sequence). J was trimmed by 4 bases and V by 4 bases; bases with no gene match: 8. The CDR3 spans 17 residues. The CDR3 nucleotides read TGTGCCAGCAGCGCTCGGGACAGGGGAACCGGGGCCAACGTCCTGACTTTC. Amino acid sequence: CASSARDRGTGANVLTF.

CDR3 sequence reads: CASSQDRAGGPRGYTF. DNA of the CDR3: TGCGCCAGCAGCCAAGATAGAGCCGGGGGGCCCCGAGGCTACACCTTC. The rearrangement joins TRBV4-1 to TRBJ1-2; D may be TRBD1 (6 bases). Germline V gives CDR1 MGHRA, CDR2 YSYEKL. The CDR3 loop spans 16 amino acids. Trimming took off 0 bases at V and 8 bases at J, with 19 bases between the two ends.